This entry lists 15 T cell receptor beta chains sequenced from one sample in a study of response to subunit inactivated influenza vaccine (dated by TCRdb to 2016 to 2019). Receptor amplification or capture employed RT-PCR. TCRdb lists the instrument as Illumina HiSeq 2500. TCRdb cleaned the public reads at Q25 with fastp, built clones with MiXCR and kept in-frame beta chains. Entries that share a CDR3 protein sequence are merged under the most common genes and DNA. The sample includes roughly 790,000 distinct CDR3 sequences, with around 20% observed a single time. The ten top clones hold more than 8.5% of the sample. Here the sequenced sample was PBMCs from blood, taken approximately 5 days after vaccination. All receptors derive from a man in his forties or fifties who received an inactivated influenza vaccine. Donor details come from another sample of the same person, matched by shared clones.

This chain uses TRBV20-1 with TRBJ2-7; D is possibly TRBD1 or TRBD2 (5 bases each). V was clipped by 6 bases and J by 3 bases, with 12 bases between them. Germline V gene sequence: CDR1 DFQATT, CDR2 SNEGSKA (reference sequence). The CDR3 covers 12 residues. The CDR3, as DNA: TGCAGTGCCTCAGGGACCCACTACGAGCAGTACTTC. It codes for CSASGTHYEQYF.

This chain uses TRBV20-1 with TRBJ2-4, with D perhaps TRBD1 (6 bases). Trimming stripped 4 bases from V and 13 bases from J, with 14 bases between. There are 11 residues in the CDR3. Per the germline V gene, CDR1 is DFQATT and CDR2 is SNEGSKA (reference sequence). The CDR3 DNA is TGCAGTGCTACCGACAGGTCTATACAGTACTTC. Amino acid sequence: CSATDRSIQYF.

V is TRBV20-1 and J is TRBJ2-2, with TRBD2 matching over 8 bases. Germline lookup yields CDR1 DFQATT and CDR2 SNEGSKA (reference sequence). J lost 2 bases, V lost 3 bases, and 14 bases had no gene match. CDR3 length: 18 amino acids. The CDR3 is CSARGLSGREANTGELFF. In DNA form, the CDR3 reads TGCAGTGCTAGGGGACTAAGCGGGAGAGAAGCAAACACCGGGGAGCTGTTTTTT.

The V call is TRBV4-2, the J call TRBJ2-5; D gene ambiguous. This CDR3 region has 15 residues. Looked up from germline, CDR1 is LGHNA and CDR2 is YNFKEQ. V lost 0 bases and J 2 bases, leaving 10 bases between the germline ends. The CDR3 DNA reads as TGTGCCAGCAGCCAAGAGTACCGCATACAAGAGACCCAGTACTTC. Its protein product is CASSQEYRIQETQYF.

This clonotype was seen only a few times. This chain links TRBV6-5 with TRBJ2-3; 7 bases agree with TRBD1. Germline V lookup: CDR1 MNHEY, CDR2 SVGAGI. Losses at the gene ends were 4 bases for V and 2 bases for J; bases not matched to a gene: 6. This CDR3 has 15 amino acids. The CDR3 spells CASSLTGFYTDTQYF. The CDR3 DNA follows: TGTGCCAGCAGTTTGACAGGGTTCTACACAGATACGCAGTATTTT.

This sequence joins TRBV15 and TRBJ2-7, with unresolved D. The CDR3 has 15 amino acids. Per germline, CDR1 LNHNV and CDR2 YYDKDF (reference sequence). V was cut by 3 bases and J by 7 bases, with 19 bases left in between. The CDR3 is CATSRTRVSAGEQYF. Here the CDR3 DNA reads TGTGCCACCAGCAGGACGCGCGTGTCAGCCGGGGAGCAGTACTTC.

The chain combines TRBV29-1 with TRBJ2-2; D unresolved. The CDR3 loop spans 12 amino acids. V was clipped by 5 bases and J by 6 bases, with 10 bases between them. Germline-derived CDR1 and CDR2 are SQVTM and ANQGSEA. The DNA for the CDR3 is TGCAGCGTTCAGTTTCGATCCGGGGAGCTGTTTTTT. This encodes CSVQFRSGELFF.

This clonotype showed up just a few times. V usage is TRBV20-1 and J usage is TRBJ1-1, with D unclear. The CDR3 sequence is 15 residues long. Trimming pared 3 bases from V and 0 bases from J, leaving 14 bases between. Germline loops: CDR1 DFQATT, CDR2 SNEGSKA (reference sequence). CDR3 protein: CSASAPTGLNTEAFF. DNA of the CDR3: TGCAGTGCTAGCGCTCCTACCGGGCTGAACACTGAAGCTTTCTTT.

This clonotype was detected many times. V gene TRBV11-2 combines with J gene TRBJ2-1; 10 bases fit TRBD2. V trimming: 3 bases; J trimming: 4 bases; junction bases outside the gene matches: 12. This CDR3 comprises 18 residues. The germline V gene has CDR1 SGHAT and CDR2 FQNNGV. Here the CDR3 DNA reads TGTGCCAGCAGCTTTACAAAACGAGCGGGGGGGCTTTACAATGAGCAGTTCTTC. This sequence encodes CASSFTKRAGGLYNEQFF.

This clonotype appeared a few times. The chain is built from TRBV10-2 and TRBJ2-7, with D possibly TRBD1 on 5 matching bases. Trimming pared 0 bases from V and 4 bases from J, leaving 7 bases between. This CDR3 is 13 amino acids long. Germline V CDR1 and CDR2: WSHSY, SAAADI. The CDR3 spells CASSESGRYEQYF. Written as DNA, the CDR3 is TGCGCCAGCAGTGAGTCGGGGCGGTACGAGCAGTACTTC.

Many counts were recorded for this clonotype. This chain connects TRBV5-1 to TRBJ1-5, with 9 nucleotides matching TRBD1. Germline CDR1 is SGHRS and CDR2 is YFSETQ. The CDR3 has 16 amino acids. The J segment lost 0 bases and the V segment lost 4 bases, leaving 5 bases of the junction unmatched. Here the CDR3 reads CASSNRDRDSNQPQHF. In DNA form, the CDR3 reads TGCGCCAGCAGCAACCGGGACAGGGATAGCAATCAGCCCCAGCATTTT.

The CDR3 sequence: CASSRTLGTQYF. Here the CDR3 DNA reads TGTGCCAGCAGTCGAACCCTAGGGACCCAGTACTTC. The V gene is TRBV27, the J gene TRBJ2-5; D call uncertain. V dropped 5 bases and J dropped 7 bases, with 11 bases sitting between them. CDR3 size: 12 residues. The germline V gene encodes CDR1 MNHEY and CDR2 SMNVEV (reference sequence).

This clonotype was seen only a few times. The chain uses TRBV12-3 or TRBV12-4 and TRBJ1-2, with D possibly TRBD1 on 5 matching bases. This CDR3 comprises 16 residues. The ends were cut back, 5 bases at V and 0 bases at J, with 16 bases in the middle. This CDR3 reads CASSNLDSVANYGYTF. Written as DNA, the CDR3 is TGTGCCAGCAGTAACCTTGACAGTGTAGCTAACTATGGCTACACCTTC.

The chain is built from TRBV20-1 and TRBJ1-5; D is uncertain. Trimming cost V 3 bases and J 6 bases, with 18 bases left between them. The CDR3 has 15 amino acids. CDR1 DFQATT and CDR2 SNEGSKA come from the germline V gene (reference sequence). The chain's CDR3 is CSASFRGGIAQPQHF. In DNA form, the CDR3 reads TGCAGTGCTAGTTTCCGGGGTGGGATAGCTCAGCCCCAGCATTTT.

V and J are TRBV6-1 and TRBJ2-2; D gene unclear. V was cut by 9 bases and J by 4 bases, with 15 bases left in between. The germline CDR1 and CDR2 sequences are MNHNS and SASEGT. The CDR3 contains 14 residues. The CDR3 region is CASAGQSGTGELFF. Written as DNA, the CDR3 is TGTGCCAGTGCTGGGCAATCGGGCACCGGGGAGCTGTTTTTT.